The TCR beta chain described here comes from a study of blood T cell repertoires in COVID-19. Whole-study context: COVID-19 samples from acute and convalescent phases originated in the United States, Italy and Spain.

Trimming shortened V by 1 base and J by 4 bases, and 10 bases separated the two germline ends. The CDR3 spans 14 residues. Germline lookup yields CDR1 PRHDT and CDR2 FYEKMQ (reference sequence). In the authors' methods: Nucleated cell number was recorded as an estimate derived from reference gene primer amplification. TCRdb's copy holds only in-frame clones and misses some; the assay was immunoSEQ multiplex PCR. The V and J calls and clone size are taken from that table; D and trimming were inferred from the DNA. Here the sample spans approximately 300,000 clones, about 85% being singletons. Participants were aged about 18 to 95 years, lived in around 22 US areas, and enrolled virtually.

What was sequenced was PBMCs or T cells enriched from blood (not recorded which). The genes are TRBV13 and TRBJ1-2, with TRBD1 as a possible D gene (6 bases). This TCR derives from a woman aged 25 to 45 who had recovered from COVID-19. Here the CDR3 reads CASSLVDRTYGYTF. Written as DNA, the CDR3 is TGTGCCAGCAGCTTAGTCGACAGGACCTATGGCTACACCTTC. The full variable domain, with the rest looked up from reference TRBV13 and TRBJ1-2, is AAGVIQSPRHLIKEKRETATLKCYPIPRHDTVYWYQQGPGQDPQFLISFYEKMQSDKGSIPDRFSAQQFSDYHSELNMSSLELGDSALYFCASSLVDRTYGYTFGSGTRLTVV.